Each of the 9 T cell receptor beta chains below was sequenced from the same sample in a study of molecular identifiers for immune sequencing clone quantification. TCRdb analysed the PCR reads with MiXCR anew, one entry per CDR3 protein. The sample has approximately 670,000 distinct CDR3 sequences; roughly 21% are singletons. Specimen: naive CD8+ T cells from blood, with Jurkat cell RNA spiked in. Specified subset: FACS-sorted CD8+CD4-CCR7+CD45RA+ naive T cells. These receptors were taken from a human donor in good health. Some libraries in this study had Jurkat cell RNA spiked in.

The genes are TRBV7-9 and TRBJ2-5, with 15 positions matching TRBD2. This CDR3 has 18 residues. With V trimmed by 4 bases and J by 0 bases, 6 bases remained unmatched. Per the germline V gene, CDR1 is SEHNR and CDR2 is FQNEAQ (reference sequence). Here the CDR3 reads CASSSGTSGGSYQETQYF. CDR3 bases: TGTGCCAGCAGCTCAGGGACTAGCGGGGGGTCGTACCAAGAGACCCAGTACTTC.

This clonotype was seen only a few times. The CDR3 region is CASSWGQGGTEAFF. Written as DNA, the CDR3 is TGTGCCAGCAGCTGGGGACAGGGGGGCACTGAAGCTTTCTTT. The chain recombines TRBV7-9 with TRBJ1-1, with 11 bases matching TRBD1. CDR1 is SEHNR, CDR2 FQNEAQ, per germline (reference sequence). The CDR3 loop spans 14 amino acids. Trimming took 4 bases from V and 4 from J; bases not matched to a gene: 2.

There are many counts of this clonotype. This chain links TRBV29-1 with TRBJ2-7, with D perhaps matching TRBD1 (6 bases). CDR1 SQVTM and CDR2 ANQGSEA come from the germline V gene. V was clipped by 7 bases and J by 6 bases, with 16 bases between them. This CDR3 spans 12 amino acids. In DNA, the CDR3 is TGCAGCGCCTTGGGACATTCGGGCGAGCAGTACTTC. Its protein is CSALGHSGEQYF.

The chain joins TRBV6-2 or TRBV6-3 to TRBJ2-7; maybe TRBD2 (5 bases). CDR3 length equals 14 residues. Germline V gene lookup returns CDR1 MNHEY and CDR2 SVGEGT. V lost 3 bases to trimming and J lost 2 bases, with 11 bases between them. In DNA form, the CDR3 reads TGTGCCAGCAGTTATGTCGGGAAAACCTACGAGCAGTACTTC. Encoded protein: CASSYVGKTYEQYF.

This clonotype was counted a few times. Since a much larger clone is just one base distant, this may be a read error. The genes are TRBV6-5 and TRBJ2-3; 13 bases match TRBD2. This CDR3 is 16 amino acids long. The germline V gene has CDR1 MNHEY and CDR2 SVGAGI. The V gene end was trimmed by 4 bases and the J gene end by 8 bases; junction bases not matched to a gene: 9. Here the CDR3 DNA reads TGTGCCAGCAGTTCCCGGACTAGCGGGAGCCGGGGTACGCAGTATTTT. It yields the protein CASSSRTSGSRGTQYF.

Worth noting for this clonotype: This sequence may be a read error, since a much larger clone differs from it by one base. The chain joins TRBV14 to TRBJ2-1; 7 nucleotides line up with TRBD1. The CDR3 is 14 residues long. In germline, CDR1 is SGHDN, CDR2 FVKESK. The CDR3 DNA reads TGTGCCAACAGCCACCGTCCACAGGGGAATGAGCAGTTCTTC. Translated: CANSHRPQGNEQFF.

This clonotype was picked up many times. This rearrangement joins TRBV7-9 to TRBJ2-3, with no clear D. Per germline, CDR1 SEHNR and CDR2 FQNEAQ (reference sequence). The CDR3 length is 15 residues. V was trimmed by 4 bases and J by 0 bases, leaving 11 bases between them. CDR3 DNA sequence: TGTGCCAGCAGCTCTCCCGTGTATAGCACAGATACGCAGTATTTT. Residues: CASSSPVYSTDTQYF. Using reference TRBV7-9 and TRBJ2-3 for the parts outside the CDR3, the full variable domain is DTGVSQNPRHKITKRGQNVTFRCDPISEHNRLYWYRQTLGQGPEFLTYFQNEAQLEKSRLLSDRFSAERPKGSFSTLEIQRTEQGDSAMYLCASSSPVYSTDTQYFGPGTRLTVL.

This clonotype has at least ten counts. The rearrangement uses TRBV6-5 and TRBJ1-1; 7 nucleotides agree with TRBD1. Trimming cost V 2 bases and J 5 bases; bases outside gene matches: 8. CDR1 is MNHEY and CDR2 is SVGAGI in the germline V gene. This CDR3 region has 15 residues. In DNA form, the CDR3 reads TGTGCCAGCAGTTACATCTACAGGGGTGTGACTGAAGCTTTCTTT. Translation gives CASSYIYRGVTEAFF.

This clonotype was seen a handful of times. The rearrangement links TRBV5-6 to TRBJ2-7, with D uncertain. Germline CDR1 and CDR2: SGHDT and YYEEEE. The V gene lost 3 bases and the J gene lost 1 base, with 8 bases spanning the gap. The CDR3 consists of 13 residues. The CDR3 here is CASSSRISYEQYF. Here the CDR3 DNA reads TGTGCCAGCAGCTCGAGGATTTCCTACGAGCAGTACTTC.